This TCR beta chain was identified in a study of long-term antiretroviral therapy in people with HIV (dated by TCRdb to between 2020 and 2023). Concerning the study at large: The earliest samples were collected about a decade before the 2015 WHO recommendation for immediate ART, when ART was typically delayed until CD4 counts fell. A retrospective serial study tested whether changes in peripheral blood TRB repertoire composition and diversity were associated with ART initiation and durable HIV suppression. Among the 30 or so participants with HIV, eleven were female. No cross-contamination during QIAcube processing was seen in test extractions of a monoclonal T-cell line run alongside about 33 polyclonal samples. From 30 to 35 adults with confirmed HIV infection, the cohort provided some 200 cryopreserved PBMC samples, gathered serially across a mean of around six years (range 1-12). What the study reported, not specific to this receptor: Because pre-ART samples had limited cell numbers, unsorted PBMC were profiled rather than sorted CD4+ and CD8+ T cells. Starting ART was linked to a significant rise in TRB diversity, yet even after long-term ART the diversity remained significantly lower than in transplant donor controls. No data were available on ART adherence, viral resistance or therapy changes, limiting inferences about post-ART repertoire changes. CDR3 length ranges in HIV repertoires were narrower than in controls, and network structure suggested an antigen-experienced repertoire with only a slight naive shift after ART. Expanded TRB clones identified before ART initiation dominated the repertoire across all time points, though the dominance fluctuated and decreased in many PLHIV after ART. The samples span the years 2004 to 2017, and the ART regimens used may be less effective than current regimens. Owing to limited PBMC availability, only the TCR beta chain was sequenced, without alpha chain pairing.

V is pared back by 4 bases and J by 8 bases, with 19 bases lying between the germline termini. CDR1 and CDR2, looked up from the germline V gene, are SGHRS and YFSETQ. From the cysteine through the phenylalanine, the CDR3 covers 15 amino acids. The sequence is cut down to CDR3 DNA, 45 bases in frame from base 1. The immunoSEQ hsTCRB v3.0 assay was used at survey level resolution for TRB variable region sequencing. A depth of roughly 40,000-55,000 T-cell genomes per sample was targeted for TRB sequencing. Pooled TRB libraries were sequenced on an Illumina MiSeq with a v3 150-cycle kit. The authors' analysis ran thus. Analysis of repertoires was carried out in R inside a reproducible Nextflow workflow spanning QC, data transformation and analysis. LymphoSeq2, an R package for exploring AIRR-Seq data, was used to implement custom analyses. A handful of samples yielding fewer than 5000 total TRB sequences were excluded, leaving roughly 200 analyzed HIV repertoires. Among the 180 to 200 HIV repertoires that were kept, almost 60 were collected before ART initiation and about 130 were collected after ART initiation. Repertoires were downsampled to 5000 TRB nucleotide sequences, with summary statistics averaged over 100 downsampling iterations. Only TRB sequences with CDR3 regions of at least seven amino acids were retained for analysis. Diversity was measured with a Shannon entropy-derived clonality score and the Gini coefficient. In repertoire networks, the top 5000 CDR3 amino acid sequences were linked whenever an edit distance of one separated two sequences. Antigen specificity groups and MHC restriction were predicted for TRB CDR3 amino acid sequences with GLIPH2. To flag known CMV, EBV, HIV or tissue antigen associations, CDR3 amino acid sequences were matched against VDJdb and McPAS-TCR. Pre-ART, post-ART and control groups were compared with Wilcoxon signed-rank tests and Holm-Bonferroni correction. Entries here come from immuneACCESS through TCRdb and include only in-frame sequences with V and J called. Some clones fail to appear in such tables; in the studies checked, an unresolved V gene covers under half of the shortfall, and the cause of the remainder is unknown. The D gene and trimming were derived from the DNA, and the V and J assignments and clone size from that table. For this sample the table gives 11,000 or so clones, of which approximately 82% were detected only once. The ten largest clones take up 10% to 15% of the sample.

Comments on this clone: Its binding antigen is unknown. It has no much larger one-base neighbor in the sample; base qualities were not kept.

To be included, a participant needed at least one PBMC sample from before ART initiation plus at least two post-ART samples. Treatment was received in the United States of America by all participants with HIV. Before DNA extraction, cryopreserved samples containing 1-10 million PBMC were thawed and washed. At the time of the earliest PBMC sample for each participant with HIV, ages ranged from roughly 23 to 60 years. Per participant, PBMC samples came from 1-4 timepoints prior to ART initiation and 2-8 timepoints following ART initiation, for a median of 7 samples. Serial HIV viral load, CD4+ T-cell count, ART history and demographic data were obtained for every participant. A Qiagen kit on a QIAcube was used to extract genomic DNA from unsorted PBMC, with samples processed in batches of 12.

The chain links TRBV5-1 with TRBJ2-1; a weak D assignment points to TRBD2 (5 bases agree). The source material was unsorted PBMCs, sampled 1.2 years after starting antiretroviral therapy. The origin of this receptor is a man in his forties with HIV. The CDR3 is CASSRFGEPMDEQFF. The DNA is as follows: TGCGCCAGCAGCCGCTTTGGGGAGCCTATGGATGAGCAGTTCTTC.